A single sample gave rise to the 7 T cell receptor beta chains below, sequenced in a study of blood T cell repertoires in COVID-19. The repertoire was sequenced with immunoSEQ multiplex PCR; TCRdb's copy has only in-frame clones and lacks some. In the table there are some 220,000 clones, roughly four fifths of which are singletons. The sample comprised peripheral blood. These receptor sequences come from a woman in her twenties or thirties who had recovered from COVID-19.

The rearrangement joins TRBV5-6 to TRBJ2-5, with D maybe TRBD1 (6 bases). Germline V gene data show CDR1 as SGHDT and CDR2 as YYEEEE. This CDR3 is built from 13 residues. Trimming left V 2 bases short and J 5 bases short, with 10 bases between. The CDR3 DNA reads TGTGCCAGCAGCTTAACAGGGTACGAGACCCAGTACTTC. As protein: CASSLTGYETQYF. The full variable domain, with the rest looked up from reference TRBV5-6 and TRBJ2-5, is DAGVTQSPTHLIKTRGQQVTLRCSPKSGHDTVSWYQQALGQGPQFIFQYYEEEERQRGNFPDRFSGHQFPNYSSELNVNALLLGDSALYLCASSLTGYETQYFGPGTRLLVL.

The chain joins TRBV30 to TRBJ2-7; D is possibly TRBD2 (6 bases). Germline V gene lookup returns CDR1 GTSNPN and CDR2 SVGIG (reference sequence). The CDR3 is 14 amino acids. The V end was cut by 2 bases, the J end by 0 bases, with 11 bases between. The CDR3 DNA sequence: TGTGCCTGGAGTCGGGACTTTAGCTCCTACGAGCAGTACTTC. It specifies CAWSRDFSSYEQYF.

The CDR3 nucleotides read TGTGCCAGCTCACCAACAGGGGATACTGAAGCTTTCTTT. It encodes CASSPTGDTEAFF. The chain links TRBV18 to TRBJ1-1, with 7 positions matching TRBD1. Germline values: CDR1 KGHSH, CDR2 LQKENI. The CDR3 totals 13 residues. V shed 2 bases, J shed 5 bases, and the junction held 2 bases outside the gene matches. Using reference TRBV18 and TRBJ1-1 for the parts outside the CDR3, the full variable domain is NAGVMQNPRHLVRRRGQEARLRCSPMKGHSHVYWYRQLPEEGLKFMVYLQKENIIDESGMPKERFSAEFPKEGPSILRIQQVVRGDSAAYFCASSPTGDTEAFFGQGTRLTVV.

The rearrangement links TRBV19 to TRBJ2-1; no definite D call. The ends were cut back, 5 bases at V and 3 bases at J, with 5 bases in the middle. The CDR3 runs 12 residues. In germline, CDR1 is LNHDA, CDR2 SQIVND (reference sequence). The CDR3 region is CASSRVYNEQFF. CDR3 bases: TGTGCCAGTAGTCGGGTCTACAATGAGCAGTTCTTC.

The J gene is TRBJ1-1, the V gene TRBV27; 10 bases match TRBD1. This CDR3 is built from 16 residues. CDR1 MNHEY and CDR2 SMNVEV come from the germline V gene (reference sequence). After removal of 5 bases from V and 3 bases from J, the junction contained 9 bases not matched to a gene. The CDR3 bases are TGTGCCAGCAGTCTCGTGGGACAGGGGATCGACACTGAAGCTTTCTTT. It translates to CASSLVGQGIDTEAFF.

In its sample, this clone was seen many times. V gene TRBV9 combines with J gene TRBJ1-3, with 7 bases that match TRBD1. The germline CDR1 and CDR2 sequences are SGDLS and YYNGEE. The CDR3 has 14 amino acids. V trimming: 1 base; J trimming: 8 bases; junction bases outside the gene matches: 6. The CDR3: CASSVQGDFDTIYF. The DNA for the CDR3 is TGTGCCAGCAGCGTACAGGGGGATTTCGACACCATATATTTT.

This clone appeared a single time. The chain carries TRBV21-1 and TRBJ2-2; the table assigns TRBD2, which was not confirmed against the DNA. TRBV21-1 is noted as a pseudogene. The CDR3 covers 17 residues. CDR3 DNA: TGTGCCAGCAGCAAGACCCAGAGGGTTCAGAACACCGGGGAGCTGTTTTTT. Translated, it gives CASSKTQRVQNTGELFF.